The 13 T cell receptor beta chains given below trace back to one sample, sequenced in a study of beta chain features in type 1 diabetes. Reverse transcription of all isolated RNA meant that expressed TCRB transcripts were sequenced. Repertoires were generated with immunoSEQ multiplex PCR, while TCRdb's copy carries only in-frame clones and drops some. This sample carries hundreds of thousands of clones, over 25% of them seen once, and the ten largest clones take 0.05% to 0.065%. Sequencing was done on a sample of naive CD4+ T cells from blood. The source is a man aged 18 to 29 in good health.

This clone was seen only a few times. This chain joins TRBV7-2 and TRBJ2-3; D is perhaps TRBD1 (6 bases). CDR1 and CDR2 from the germline V gene are SGHTA and FQGNSA. Trimming shortened V by 3 bases and J by 4 bases, and 11 bases separated the two germline ends. This CDR3 spans 14 amino acids. CDR3 sequence reads: CASSLQGSPDTQYF. CDR3 DNA: TGTGCCAGCAGCTTGCAGGGGAGTCCAGATACGCAGTATTTT.

V is TRBV30 and J is TRBJ2-1; the D is unclear. V shed 2 bases and J shed 9 bases, with 8 bases lying between them. CDR1 is GTSNPN, CDR2 SVGIG, per germline (reference sequence). The CDR3 covers 11 residues. CDR3: CAWSIRLEQFF. The CDR3 nucleotides are TGTGCCTGGAGTATTCGACTTGAGCAGTTCTTC. The full variable domain, completed using reference TRBV30 and TRBJ2-1, is SQTIHQWPATLVQPVGSPLSLECTVEGTSNPNLYWYRQAAGRGLQLLFYSVGIGQISSEVPQNLSASRPQDRQFILSSKKLLLSDSGFYLCAWSIRLEQFFGPGTRLTVL.

In this sample, this clone turned up a few times. The chain's CDR3 is CASIRGVGANVLTF. The CDR3 DNA reads as TGTGCCAGCATTCGGGGAGTTGGGGCCAACGTCCTGACTTTC. The rearrangement links TRBV2 to TRBJ2-6; D is possibly TRBD2 (5 bases). Deletions cut 7 bases from V and 3 bases from J, with 10 bases between. This CDR3 has 14 residues. Germline V lookup: CDR1 SNHLY, CDR2 FYNNEI.

In this sample, this clone turned up a few times. The chain links TRBV4-1 to TRBJ2-1; 7 nucleotides align to TRBD1. Germline V gene sequence: CDR1 MGHRA, CDR2 YSYEKL. The CDR3 sequence is 15 residues long. V lost 6 bases to trimming and J lost 0 bases; unmatched junction nucleotides: 5. CDR3 residues: CASSRDSSSYNEQFF. As DNA, the CDR3 is TGCGCCAGCAGTCGGGACAGCAGCTCCTACAATGAGCAGTTCTTC.

The chain employs TRBV19 and TRBJ2-5, with D unclear. CDR1 LNHDA and CDR2 SQIVND come from the germline V gene (reference sequence). This CDR3 contains 13 residues. The V and J ends lost 3 bases and 0 bases respectively, with 5 bases between them. CDR3 protein: CASSIGHQETQYF. CDR3 nucleotides: TGTGCCAGTAGTATCGGGCACCAAGAGACCCAGTACTTC.

The V call is TRBV5-6, the J call TRBJ2-1, with TRBD2 matching over 9 bases. The trim removed 3 bases at V and 3 bases at J, leaving 7 bases unmatched. There are 16 residues in the CDR3. Germline V gene lookup returns CDR1 SGHDT and CDR2 YYEEEE. CDR3 DNA sequence: TGTGCCAGCAGCTCTCCTAGCGGGAAGTACTACAATGAGCAGTTCTTC. It encodes CASSSPSGKYYNEQFF. Drawing the rest from reference TRBV5-6 and TRBJ2-1, the complete variable domain is DAGVTQSPTHLIKTRGQQVTLRCSPKSGHDTVSWYQQALGQGPQFIFQYYEEEERQRGNFPDRFSGHQFPNYSSELNVNALLLGDSALYLCASSSPSGKYYNEQFFGPGTRLTVL.

The chain recombines TRBV18 with TRBJ2-1; 11 bases line up with TRBD2. V was pared by 4 bases and J by 6 bases, with 5 bases of the junction left unmatched. Germline V gives CDR1 KGHSH, CDR2 LQKENI. CDR3 length: 15 residues. The CDR3 DNA follows: TGTGCCAGCTCACTTGGACTAGCGGGCTTCAATGAGCAGTTCTTC. This encodes CASSLGLAGFNEQFF.

The rearrangement joins TRBV10-3 to TRBJ1-4, with D uncertain. The germline V and J ends were trimmed by 0 bases and 7 bases, with 9 bases remaining between them. Per germline, CDR1 ENHRY and CDR2 SYGVKD. There are 14 residues in the CDR3. The chain's CDR3 is CAISESRSGEKLFF. The DNA for the CDR3 is TGTGCCATCAGTGAGTCGAGGTCAGGTGAAAAACTGTTTTTT.

The rearrangement uses TRBV5-4 and TRBJ2-5; D call uncertain. Matching the DNA end better, TRBJ2-7 makes the J call doubtful. The CDR3 runs 14 residues. CDR1 SGHNT and CDR2 YYREEE come from the germline V gene (reference sequence). The CDR3 is CASSSPGRSDEQYF. CDR3 coding DNA: TGTGCCAGCAGCTCCCCAGGAAGGAGCGACGAGCAGTACTTC.

This chain connects TRBV15 to TRBJ1-1; D uncertain. Trimming pared 5 bases from V and 1 base from J, leaving 8 bases between. Germline CDR1 and CDR2: LNHNV and YYDKDF (reference sequence). CDR3 length: 13 amino acids. The CDR3 loop is CATSVQPNTEAFF. DNA of the CDR3: TGTGCCACCAGCGTACAGCCGAACACTGAAGCTTTCTTT.

This clone was detected only a few times. The rearrangement uses TRBV7-2 and TRBJ2-7, with D possibly being TRBD1 (5 bases). The germline gives CDR1 SGHTA, CDR2 FQGNSA. This CDR3 has 16 residues. Trimming shortened V by 5 bases and J by 2 bases, and 19 bases separated the two germline ends. This CDR3 is CASSKVAGHFPYEQYF. The CDR3 nucleotides read TGTGCCAGCAGCAAGGTGGCAGGGCATTTTCCCTACGAGCAGTACTTC.

This chain joins TRBV5-5 and TRBJ2-3; D may be TRBD1 (6 bases). The CDR3 has 14 amino acids. The germline V and J ends were trimmed by 5 bases and 0 bases, with 10 bases remaining between them. Looked up from germline, CDR1 is SGHKS and CDR2 is YYEKEE (reference sequence). Written as DNA, the CDR3 is TGTGCCAGCAGGAAGACAGGTAGCACAGATACGCAGTATTTT. This encodes CASRKTGSTDTQYF.

The CDR3 DNA follows: TGCAGCGTTGGCCCTGATATGCTAGGGTACAATGAGCAGTTCTTC. Translating it yields CSVGPDMLGYNEQFF. The chain is built from TRBV29-1 and TRBJ2-1; D unclear. V lost 4 bases, J lost 4 bases, and 17 bases lay in between. The CDR3 extends over 15 amino acids. The germline V gene has CDR1 SQVTM and CDR2 ANQGSEA.